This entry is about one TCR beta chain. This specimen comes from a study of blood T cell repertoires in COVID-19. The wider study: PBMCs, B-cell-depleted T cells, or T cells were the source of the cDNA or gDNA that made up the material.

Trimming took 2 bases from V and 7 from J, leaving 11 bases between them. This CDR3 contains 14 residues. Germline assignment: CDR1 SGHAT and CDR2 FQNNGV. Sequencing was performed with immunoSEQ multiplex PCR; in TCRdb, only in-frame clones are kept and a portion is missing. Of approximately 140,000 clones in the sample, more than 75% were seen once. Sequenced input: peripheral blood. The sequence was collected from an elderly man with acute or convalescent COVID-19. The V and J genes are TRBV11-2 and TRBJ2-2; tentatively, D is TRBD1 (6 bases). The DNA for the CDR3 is TGTGCCAGCAGCTTAAACAGGGATGTCGGGGAGCTGTTTTTT. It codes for CASSLNRDVGELFF.